This passage covers 20 T cell receptor beta chains from one sample sequenced in a study of shared clonotypes between healthy human individuals. TCRdb keeps only in-frame clones here, not all; method: immunoSEQ multiplex PCR. Counted here are over 2 million clones, roughly 94% occurring once; the ten biggest clones make up 0.85% to 1.2%. It was CD45RO-negative cells, positively selected for CCR7, that made up naive CD8 cells, with terminally differentiated effector memory CD45RA+ cells excluded. The sample comprised naive CD8+ T cells sorted from blood. The receptor set was obtained from a man between 18 and 35 years old in good health.

V and J are TRBV28 and TRBJ2-5; 7 bases are shared with TRBD1. The CDR3 is 16 residues long. The germline gives CDR1 MDHEN, CDR2 SYDVKM. Trimming cost V 2 bases and J 0 bases; bases outside gene matches: 6. The CDR3 here is CASSLKTGPYQETQYF. CDR3 in DNA: TGTGCCAGCAGTTTAAAGACAGGGCCGTACCAAGAGACCCAGTACTTC.

The V gene is TRBV6-5, the J gene TRBJ1-2; the D is unclear. The CDR3 runs 13 residues. Trimming stripped 2 bases from V and 8 bases from J, with 12 bases between. Germline V lookup: CDR1 MNHEY, CDR2 SVGAGI. CDR3 sequence: CASSYPNGRGYTF. Written as DNA, the CDR3 is TGTGCCAGCAGTTACCCTAACGGGCGCGGCTACACCTTC.

Written as DNA, the CDR3 is TGCGCCAGCAGCCAAGTCACCAACAGGGGACCCCATGGCTACACCTTC. Translated: CASSQVTNRGPHGYTF. This sequence joins TRBV4-1 and TRBJ1-2, with 7 bases aligning to TRBD1. The V gene's germline CDR1 is MGHRA and CDR2 YSYEKL. Unmatched junction bases numbered 11, after V lost 1 base and J lost 6 bases. The CDR3 totals 16 residues.

The chain joins TRBV28 to TRBJ2-3, with a possible D match to TRBD2 (7 bases). CDR3 length equals 15 residues. Trimming shortened V by 2 bases and J by 2 bases, and 11 bases separated the two germline ends. CDR1 and CDR2 (germline): MDHEN, SYDVKM. The CDR3 DNA reads TGTGCCAGCAGTTTAGGGGGGGCCCTCACAGATACGCAGTATTTT. Translation gives CASSLGGALTDTQYF.

V gene TRBV7-9 combines with J gene TRBJ2-5; D uncertain. Germline CDR1 SEHNR, CDR2 FQNEAQ (reference sequence). The CDR3 runs to 16 residues. Trimming cost V 5 bases and J 4 bases, with 20 bases left between them. As DNA, the CDR3 is TGTGCCAGCAGCCCCCGTGAGACCGCCTGGGGAGAGACCCAGTACTTC. Its translation is CASSPRETAWGETQYF. The complete variable domain, with remaining parts taken from reference TRBV7-9 and TRBJ2-5, reads DTGVSQNPRHKITKRGQNVTFRCDPISEHNRLYWYRQTLGQGPEFLTYFQNEAQLEKSRLLSDRFSAERPKGSFSTLEIQRTEQGDSAMYLCASSPRETAWGETQYFGPGTRLLVL.

V and J are TRBV2 and TRBJ2-4, with TRBD1 identical over 8 bases. CDR1 and CDR2 from the germline V gene are SNHLY and FYNNEI. V lost 6 bases, J lost 0 bases, and 4 bases stayed unmatched. The length of the CDR3 is 15 residues. This CDR3 is CASRVGQGAKNIQYF. In nucleotides, the CDR3 is TGTGCCAGCAGAGTAGGACAGGGAGCCAAAAACATTCAGTACTTC.

The chain links TRBV5-6 to TRBJ2-7; D may correspond to TRBD1 or TRBD2 (5 bases each). CDR1 is SGHDT, CDR2 YYEEEE, per germline. CDR3 size: 13 residues. Trimming removed 4 bases from V and 6 bases from J, with 14 bases in between. CDR3 DNA sequence: TGTGCCAGCAGCCAGGGAGCGACGCTCGAGCAGTACTTC. Encoded protein: CASSQGATLEQYF. The full variable domain, its missing parts supplied by reference TRBV5-6 and TRBJ2-7, is DAGVTQSPTHLIKTRGQQVTLRCSPKSGHDTVSWYQQALGQGPQFIFQYYEEEERQRGNFPDRFSGHQFPNYSSELNVNALLLGDSALYLCASSQGATLEQYFGPGTRLTVT.

The V call is TRBV2, the J call TRBJ1-2; TRBD1 matches 9 bases. Germline V gene sequence: CDR1 SNHLY, CDR2 FYNNEI. After removal of 1 base from V and 7 bases from J, the junction contained 4 bases not matched to a gene. The CDR3 extends over 14 amino acids. CDR3 in DNA: TGTGCCAGCAGTGAAGAAGGACAGGGGTTTGGCTACACCTTC. It is translated as CASSEEGQGFGYTF.

The chain carries TRBV7-9 and TRBJ2-2; possibly TRBD2 for D (7 bases). The CDR3 totals 16 residues. Germline CDR1 reads SEHNR; CDR2 reads FQNEAQ (reference sequence). V lost 5 bases and J 2 bases, leaving 15 bases between the germline ends. For the CDR3, the DNA is TGTGCCAGCAGCCCTGGGGGGGCAGTTAACACCGGGGAGCTGTTTTTT. Translation: CASSPGGAVNTGELFF.

The genes are TRBV7-9 and TRBJ1-4; D perhaps matches TRBD1 (5 bases). V lost 5 bases to trimming and J lost 6 bases, with 13 bases between them. CDR3 length: 14 residues. Germline V lookup: CDR1 SEHNR, CDR2 FQNEAQ (reference sequence). The CDR3 reads CASSHTGTHEKLFF. CDR3 bases: TGTGCCAGCAGCCATACCGGGACCCATGAAAAACTGTTTTTT.

With regard to this clone: This CDR3 is also generated by other DNA sequences in the sample. This chain connects TRBV9 to TRBJ2-7; TRBD2 aligns across 8 bases. V was pared by 0 bases and J by 0 bases, with 2 bases of the junction left unmatched. CDR1 and CDR2 (germline): SGDLS, YYNGEE. The length of the CDR3 is 15 residues. The CDR3 here is CASSVGTSGSYEQYF. CDR3 DNA sequence: TGTGCCAGCAGCGTAGGAACTAGCGGCTCCTACGAGCAGTACTTC.

V gene TRBV5-5 combines with J gene TRBJ2-3, with D possibly TRBD1 on 5 matching bases. From germline, CDR1 is SGHKS and CDR2 YYEKEE (reference sequence). The ends were cut back, 8 bases at V and 2 bases at J, with 21 bases in the middle. This CDR3 contains 16 residues. CDR3 residues: CASANHDRLFTDTQYF. The CDR3 region has the DNA TGTGCCAGTGCGAATCACGACAGATTATTCACAGATACGCAGTATTTT.

DNA for the CDR3: TGTGCCAGCAGTTTGGGGGAGAGGAGCTCCTACGAGCAGTACTTC. The encoded protein is CASSLGERSSYEQYF. V gene TRBV27 combines with J gene TRBJ2-7; D may match TRBD1 or TRBD2 (5 bases each). Germline V gene sequence: CDR1 MNHEY, CDR2 SMNVEV (reference sequence). The CDR3 is 15 amino acids. Between the trimmed V and J ends, which lost 3 bases and 0 bases, there was a span of 12 bases.

Only one count was recorded for this clone. The same CDR3 arises from other DNA sequences in this sample as well. The chain links TRBV27 to TRBJ2-3, with D perhaps matching TRBD1 (5 bases). V shed 3 bases and J shed 4 bases, with 8 bases lying between them. Per germline, CDR1 MNHEY and CDR2 SMNVEV (reference sequence). The CDR3 is made up of 13 amino acids. As DNA, the CDR3 is TGTGCCAGCAGTTTTCAGGGCCCAGATACGCAGTATTTT. Translation: CASSFQGPDTQYF.

The chain has TRBV28 and TRBJ2-7; D is possibly TRBD1 (6 bases). The CDR3 spans 13 residues. The V and J ends lost 5 bases and 1 base respectively, with 9 bases between them. Looked up from germline, CDR1 is MDHEN and CDR2 is SYDVKM. The CDR3 sequence: CASSHGQSYEQYF. The CDR3 coding sequence is TGTGCCAGCAGTCACGGACAGTCCTACGAGCAGTACTTC. Full variable domain (outside the CDR3, taken from reference TRBV28 and TRBJ2-7): DVKVTQSSRYLVKRTGEKVFLECVQDMDHENMFWYRQDPGLGLRLIYFSYDVKMKEKGDIPEGYSVSREKKERFSLILESASTNQTSMYLCASSHGQSYEQYFGPGTRLTVT.

The chain has TRBV7-2 and TRBJ1-6; D is uncertain. CDR3 length: 16 amino acids. V was pared by 2 bases and J by 8 bases, with 16 bases between. Looked up from germline, CDR1 is SGHTA and CDR2 is FQGNSA. The CDR3 spells CASSLWKQAIYSPLHF. CDR3 nucleotides: TGTGCCAGCAGCTTATGGAAGCAGGCGATATATTCACCCCTCCACTTT.

Here the CDR3 DNA reads TGTGCCAGCAGTGAAAGGGTGGGGGACAGGGGCACAGATACGCAGTATTTT. Translating it yields CASSERVGDRGTDTQYF. The chain couples TRBV2 to TRBJ2-3; 9 bases agree with TRBD1. The CDR3 runs 17 residues. V was pared by 2 bases and J by 1 base, with 7 bases of the junction left unmatched. The germline V gene has CDR1 SNHLY and CDR2 FYNNEI.

V is TRBV15 and J is TRBJ2-1; D is unclear. V shed 3 bases and J shed 0 bases, with 12 bases lying between them. Per germline, CDR1 LNHNV and CDR2 YYDKDF (reference sequence). This CDR3 spans 16 amino acids. CDR3 sequence reads: CATSSNTASSYNEQFF. The CDR3 region has the DNA TGTGCCACCAGCAGCAATACAGCGAGCTCCTACAATGAGCAGTTCTTC.

The gene calls are TRBV6-4 and TRBJ2-1, with D possibly being TRBD1 or TRBD2 (6 bases each). The CDR3 loop spans 15 amino acids. CDR1 MRHNA and CDR2 SNTAGT come from the germline V gene. Trimming stripped 3 bases from V and 2 bases from J, with 11 bases between. The CDR3 loop is CASSEFRGAYNEQFF. As DNA, the CDR3 is TGTGCCAGCAGTGAATTTAGGGGGGCCTACAATGAGCAGTTCTTC.

The chain has TRBV27 and TRBJ2-7, with 7 bases that match TRBD1. The CDR3 has 16 residues. Germline CDR1 is MNHEY and CDR2 is SMNVEV (reference sequence). The V gene end was trimmed by 0 bases and the J gene end by 9 bases; junction bases not matched to a gene: 14. CDR3 sequence reads: CASSLSPGQPPDGQYF. CDR3 nucleotides: TGTGCCAGCAGTTTATCCCCGGGACAGCCCCCTGATGGGCAGTACTTC.